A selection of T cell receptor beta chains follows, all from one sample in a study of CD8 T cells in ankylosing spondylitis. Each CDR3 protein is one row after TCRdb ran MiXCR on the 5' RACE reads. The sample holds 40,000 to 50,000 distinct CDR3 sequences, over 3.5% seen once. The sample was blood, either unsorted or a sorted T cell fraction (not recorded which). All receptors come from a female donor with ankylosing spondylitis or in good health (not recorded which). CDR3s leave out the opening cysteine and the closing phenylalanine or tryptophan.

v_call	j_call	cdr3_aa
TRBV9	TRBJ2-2	ASSITGRNTGELF
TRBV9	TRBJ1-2	ASSVDPPGGYT
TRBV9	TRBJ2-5	ASSPGQGRGETQY
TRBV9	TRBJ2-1	ASSVSGGVDEQF
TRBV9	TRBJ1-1	ASSVGTGGMNTEAF
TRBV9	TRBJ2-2	ASSPRSANTGELF
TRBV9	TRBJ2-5	ASSVAPDRQETQY
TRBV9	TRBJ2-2	ASSVENVGPGELF
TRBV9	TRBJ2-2	ASSVEAGRGAGELF
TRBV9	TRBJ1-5	ASSQGQDNQPQH
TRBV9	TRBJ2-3	ASSRPQVTDTQY
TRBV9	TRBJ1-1	ASSPRGSGMNTEAF
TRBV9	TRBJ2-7	ASSVAPGSSYEQY
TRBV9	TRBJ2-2	ASSHPTGELF
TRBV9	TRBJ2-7	ASSVDHSYEQY
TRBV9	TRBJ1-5	ASSVSTENQPQH
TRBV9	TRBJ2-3	ASSFQTGTDTQY
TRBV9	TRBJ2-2	ASSTGQLTGELF
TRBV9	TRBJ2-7	ASSVDPTHSYEQY
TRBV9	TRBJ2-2	ASSYRQSGELF
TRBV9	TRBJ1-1	ASSAEGDGNTEAF
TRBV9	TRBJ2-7	ASSVAEIESSYEQY
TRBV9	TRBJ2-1	ASSVPGITQSNEQF
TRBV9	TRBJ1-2	ASSDRRDYGYT
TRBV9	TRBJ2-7	ASSGRGGSSYEQY
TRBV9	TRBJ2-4	ASSAGTEAKNIQY
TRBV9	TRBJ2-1	ASSVGRFSYNEQF
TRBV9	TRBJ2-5	ASSFSSGGQETQY
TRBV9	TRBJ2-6	ASSPSPVPGANVLT
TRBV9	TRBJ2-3	ASSPGGSGGATDTQY
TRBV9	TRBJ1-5	ASSISGLSNQPQH
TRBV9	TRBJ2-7	ASSLVGGGSYEQY
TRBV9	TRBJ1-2	ASSGRLGGYT
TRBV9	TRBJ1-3	ASSPGWSGNTIY
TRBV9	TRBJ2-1	ASSVEGTSGDEQF
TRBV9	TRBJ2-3	ASSLTSGGDTQY
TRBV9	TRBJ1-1	ASSAGIGQVNTEAF
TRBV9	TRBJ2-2	ASSVVGRATGELF
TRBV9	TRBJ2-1	ASSVVWESGEQF
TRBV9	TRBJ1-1	ASSVGTGPPNTEAF
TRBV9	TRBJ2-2	ASSTKQGPGELF
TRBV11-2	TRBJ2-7	ASSSSGQSYEQY
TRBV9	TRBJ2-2	ASSKSVPTNTGELF
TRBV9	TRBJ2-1	ASSVGAGGPDNEQF
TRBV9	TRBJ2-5	ASSAGEASGSMETQY
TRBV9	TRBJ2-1	ASTEGLADYNEQF
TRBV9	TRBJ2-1	ASSVRLAHYNEQF
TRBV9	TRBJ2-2	ASSVARRAGTGELF
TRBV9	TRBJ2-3	ASSVSISTGLAGTDTQY
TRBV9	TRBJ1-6	ASSAGQWLNNSPLH
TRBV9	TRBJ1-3	ASSLNGGSSGNTIY
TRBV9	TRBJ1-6	ASSAGTDSSYNSPLH
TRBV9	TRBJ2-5	ASSVGPGEETQY
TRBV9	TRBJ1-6	ASSAKPGNLNSPLH
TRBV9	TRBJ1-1	ASSVGTGFTEAF
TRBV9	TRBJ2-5	ASSATWETQY
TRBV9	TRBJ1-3	ASSVHQDSGNTIY